This T cell receptor (beta chain) derives from a study of T-cell reconstitution after alpha-beta-depleted transplantation in children. Germline V CDR1 and CDR2: MNHEY, SVGAGI. The V segment lost 0 bases and the J segment 0 bases; nucleotides outside the gene matches: 0. This CDR3 is built from 16 residues. This clonotype was seen ten or more times. Unique molecular identifiers were used in preparing the TCRbeta library. TCRdb called the PCR reads again in MiXCR, with one record for every CDR3 protein. Of about 110,000 distinct CDR3 sequences in the sample, over 9% were seen once. The TCR was taken from a human donor who donated a stem cell graft to a child with acute lymphoblastic leukemia. The chain joins TRBV6-5 to TRBJ2-2; TRBD1 matches at 8 bases. The sequencing used PBMCs from the stem cell graft donor, collected from the stem cell graft. CDR3: CASSYSTGANTGELFF. CDR3 coding DNA: TGTGCCAGCAGTTACTCGACAGGGGCGAACACCGGGGAGCTGTTTTTT.